This T cell receptor (beta chain) was obtained from a study of response to subunit inactivated influenza vaccine (dated by TCRdb to 2016 to 2019). Some background on the complete study: To follow how T cells responded to a trivalent subunit inactivated influenza vaccine, the researchers relied on deep quantitative profiling of the T cell receptor repertoire.

Only a few counts were recorded for this clonotype. There is no known antigen for this receptor. No base-level quality is on record; no much larger clone is a single base apart. The library was prepared using RT-PCR. Sequencing instrument: Illumina HiSeq 2500. TCRdb passed the public sequencing reads through fastp at Q25 and MiXCR, retaining productive beta sequences. Under each unique CDR3 protein, matching rows form one entry showing the most common genes and DNA. The sample data list 500,000 to 600,000 distinct CDR3 sequences, and 12% to 15% of these were observed just once. Around 10% of the sample lies in the top ten. Overall study outcomes, separate from this receptor: The authors proposed that each seasonal influenza vaccination may bring in only a limited number of new T cells.

Taken from cysteine to phenylalanine, the CDR3 has 15 residues. CDR3 DNA only is kept here, 45 bases in frame from base 1. The junction carries 13 bases between V and J, which are trimmed by 4 bases and 1 base respectively. Taken from the germline V gene, the CDR1 and CDR2 loops are ENHRY and SYGVKD. The input for sequencing was PBMCs from blood, taken 11 to 12 days after vaccination. This clonotype was obtained from a man in his fifties who received an inactivated influenza vaccine. Donor details come from another sample of the same person, matched by shared clones. The sequence joins TRBV10-3 to TRBJ1-2; the D gene cannot be named for sure. The nucleotide sequence reads as follows: TGTGCCATCAGTGCCCGAGGGCAGGATAACTATGGCTACACCTTC. The translation is CAISARGQDNYGYTF.